The rows below give T cell receptor beta chains drawn from one sample of a study of T cells expressing NK-cell markers. Reanalyzing the 5' RACE reads, TCRdb keeps one entry per CDR3 protein, without DNA. The repertoire shows 450,000 to 600,000 distinct CDR3 sequences; the top ten hold under 4.5%. Sequenced material: blood T cells: a sorted CD56 or NKG2C T cell subset, CD4+ or CD8+ T cells, or bulk PBMC T cells (not recorded which). These receptors were obtained from a man aged 18 to 30 in good health. CDR3s include the opening cysteine and the closing phenylalanine or tryptophan.

j_gene | v_gene | CDR3aa
TRBJ1-5 | TRBV28 | CASTHESEGNQPQHF
TRBJ2-2 | TRBV24-1 | CATTQGNTGELFF
TRBJ1-2 | TRBV6-1 | CASSAGRDTALGGYTF
TRBJ2-1 | TRBV5-1 | CASSQDLNNEQFF
TRBJ2-5 | TRBV21-1 | CASSVDSGRAWGETQYF
TRBJ1-2 | TRBV5-5 | CASSSRQNYGYTF
TRBJ2-1 | TRBV10-3 | CAIRDSGTTGSYNEQFF
TRBJ2-1 | TRBV25-1 | CASSDSGSYNEQFF
TRBJ2-5 | TRBV5-4 | CASQGTGGQETQYF
TRBJ2-2 | TRBV6-2/TRBV6-3 | CASSYGTSANTGELFF
TRBJ2-6 | TRBV29-1 | CSAGQGVAGANVLTF
TRBJ2-7 | TRBV20-1 | CSAGGVVSPYEQYF
TRBJ2-3 | TRBV5-1 | CASSLIGGSSSTDTQYF
TRBJ2-3 | TRBV5-6 | CASQRIGTDTQYF
TRBJ1-4 | TRBV15 | CATSRDAHNEKLFF
TRBJ2-7 | TRBV12-3/TRBV12-4 | CASSLTKYEQYF
TRBJ2-7 | TRBV18 | CASSPLPEYEQYF
TRBJ1-1 | TRBV7-9 | CASSAGWTEAFF
TRBJ2-5 | TRBV5-1 | CASSLVGKETQYF
TRBJ2-1 | TRBV12-5 | CASGLVPSGGEQFF
TRBJ2-1 | TRBV3-1 | CASSQETSGSYNEQFF
TRBJ2-1 | TRBV4-3 | CASSQDLGTANNEQFF
TRBJ2-1 | TRBV4-3 | CASSQELSGNEQFF
TRBJ1-2 | TRBV28 | CASSKVGQGGYTF
TRBJ2-1 | TRBV9 | CASSRFLTESSYNEQFF
TRBJ2-1 | TRBV12-3/TRBV12-4 | CASSRLVSPSYNEQFF
TRBJ1-5 | TRBV12-3/TRBV12-4 | CASSSTGNGEPQHF
TRBJ2-1 | TRBV7-9 | CASSLATSGPYNEQFF
TRBJ2-3 | TRBV5-1 | CASSGNPGTDTQYF
TRBJ2-4 | TRBV20-1 | CSAIPSVSAKNIQYF
TRBJ1-4 | TRBV5-1 | CASSSSQGGNEKLFF
TRBJ1-3 | TRBV12-3/TRBV12-4 | CASSFGGGGSGNTIYF
TRBJ2-7 | TRBV20-1 | CSARPTFLPGAQSSYEQYF
TRBJ1-1 | TRBV12-3/TRBV12-4 | CASSTTGWGTEAFF
TRBJ2-5 | TRBV9 | CASSVDPSGWQETQYF
TRBJ2-5 | TRBV18 | CASSPPSSGETQYF
TRBJ2-7 | TRBV7-2 | CAITGTGAYEQYF
TRBJ1-4 | TRBV6-1 | CASSRGQSTNEKLFF
TRBJ1-1 | TRBV4-1 | CASSLAGALDTEAFF
TRBJ2-5 | TRBV20-1 | CSAAQLAGTSGQETQYF
TRBJ1-4 | TRBV12-3/TRBV12-4 | CASGDSLREKLFF
TRBJ2-3 | TRBV20-1 | CSARDGKGWDTQYF
TRBJ2-5 | TRBV7-2 | CASSLRGAGEGETQYF
TRBJ1-5 | TRBV4-3 | CASSQETGGVPQPQHF
TRBJ1-2 | TRBV5-1 | CASSRLGGIDGYTF
TRBJ2-7 | TRBV6-2/TRBV6-3 | CASSYFGRPYEQYF
TRBJ2-3 | TRBV12-3/TRBV12-4 | CASSRQRTDTQYF
TRBJ1-5 | TRBV11-2 | CASSSPGQGIVGNQPQHF
TRBJ2-5 | TRBV7-2 | CASSLSTALQETQYF
TRBJ1-2 | TRBV29-1 | CSVEDKEHIYGYTF
TRBJ2-5 | TRBV10-3 | CAIRDRVKETQYF
TRBJ2-1 | TRBV4-3 | CASSRTGASSYNEQFF